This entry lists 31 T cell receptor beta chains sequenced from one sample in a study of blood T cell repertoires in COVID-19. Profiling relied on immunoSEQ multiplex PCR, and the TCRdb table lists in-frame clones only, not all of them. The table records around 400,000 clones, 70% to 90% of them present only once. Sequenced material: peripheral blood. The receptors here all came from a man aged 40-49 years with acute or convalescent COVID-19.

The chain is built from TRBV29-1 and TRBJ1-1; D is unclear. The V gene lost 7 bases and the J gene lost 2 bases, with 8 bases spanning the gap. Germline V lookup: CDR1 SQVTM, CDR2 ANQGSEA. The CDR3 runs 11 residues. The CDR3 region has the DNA TGCAGCGGACGGGAAAACACTGAAGCTTTCTTT. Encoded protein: CSGRENTEAFF.

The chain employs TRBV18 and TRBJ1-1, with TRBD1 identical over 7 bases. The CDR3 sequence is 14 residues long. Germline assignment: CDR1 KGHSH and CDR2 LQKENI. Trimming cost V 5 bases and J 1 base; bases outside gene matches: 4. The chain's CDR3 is CASSADRANTEAFF. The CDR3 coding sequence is TGTGCCAGCTCAGCAGACAGGGCGAACACTGAAGCTTTCTTT.

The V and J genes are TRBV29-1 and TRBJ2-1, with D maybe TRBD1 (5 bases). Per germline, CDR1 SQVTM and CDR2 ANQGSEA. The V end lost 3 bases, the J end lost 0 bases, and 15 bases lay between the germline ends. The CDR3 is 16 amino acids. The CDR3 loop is CSVDSGSQGSYNEQFF. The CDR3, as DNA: TGCAGCGTTGACTCGGGCAGCCAGGGCTCCTACAATGAGCAGTTCTTC.

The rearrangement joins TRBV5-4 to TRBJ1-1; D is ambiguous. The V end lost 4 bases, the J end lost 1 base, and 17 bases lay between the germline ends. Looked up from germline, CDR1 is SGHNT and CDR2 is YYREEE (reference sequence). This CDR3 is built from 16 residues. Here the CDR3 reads CASSPASGERNTEAFF. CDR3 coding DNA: TGTGCCAGCAGCCCGGCCTCTGGTGAGCGGAACACTGAAGCTTTCTTT.

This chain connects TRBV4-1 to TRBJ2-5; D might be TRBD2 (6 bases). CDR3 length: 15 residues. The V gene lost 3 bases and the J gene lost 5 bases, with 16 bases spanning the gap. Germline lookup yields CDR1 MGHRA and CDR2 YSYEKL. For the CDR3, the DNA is TGCGCCAGCAGCCAGGCCCGGGGCGCGGGGGAGACCCAGTACTTC. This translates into CASSQARGAGETQYF.

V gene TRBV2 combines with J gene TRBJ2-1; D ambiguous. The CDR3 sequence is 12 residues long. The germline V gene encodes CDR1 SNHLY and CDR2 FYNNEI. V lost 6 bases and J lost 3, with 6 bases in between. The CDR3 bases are TGTGCCAGCAGGAGGAGCTACAATGAGCAGTTCTTC. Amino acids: CASRRSYNEQFF.

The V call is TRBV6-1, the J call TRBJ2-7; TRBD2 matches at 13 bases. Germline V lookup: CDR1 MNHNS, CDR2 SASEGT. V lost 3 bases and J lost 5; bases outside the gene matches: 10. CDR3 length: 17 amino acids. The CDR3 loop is CASSENPGLAGVDEQYF. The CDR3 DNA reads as TGTGCCAGCAGTGAGAACCCTGGACTAGCGGGAGTCGACGAGCAGTACTTC.

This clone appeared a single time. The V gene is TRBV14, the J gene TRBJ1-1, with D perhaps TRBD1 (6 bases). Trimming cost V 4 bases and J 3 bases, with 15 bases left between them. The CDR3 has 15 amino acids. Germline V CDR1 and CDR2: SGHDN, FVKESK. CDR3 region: CASSLRTGSHTEAFF. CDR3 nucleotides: TGTGCCAGCAGCCTACGTACAGGGAGTCACACTGAAGCTTTCTTT.

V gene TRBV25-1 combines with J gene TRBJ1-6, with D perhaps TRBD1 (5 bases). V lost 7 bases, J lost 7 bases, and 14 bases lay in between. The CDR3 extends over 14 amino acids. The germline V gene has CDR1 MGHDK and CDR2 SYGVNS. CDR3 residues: CASTLGLGNSPLHF. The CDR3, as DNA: TGTGCCAGCACCCTGGGGCTGGGCAATTCACCCCTCCACTTT. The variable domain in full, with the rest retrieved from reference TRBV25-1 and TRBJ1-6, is EADIYQTPRYLVIGTGKKITLECSQTMGHDKMYWYQQDPGMELHLIHYSYGVNSTEKGDLSSESTVSRIRTEHFPLTLESARPSHTSQYLCASTLGLGNSPLHFGNGTRLTVT.

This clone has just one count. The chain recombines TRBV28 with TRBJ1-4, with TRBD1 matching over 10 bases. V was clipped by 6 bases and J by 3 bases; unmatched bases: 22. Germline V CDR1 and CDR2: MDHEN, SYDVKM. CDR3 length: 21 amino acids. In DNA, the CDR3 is TGTGCCAGCAGCCCTCTCGTGGTTGCGGACAGGGGGATCTCGGCTAATGAAAAACTGTTTTTT. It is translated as CASSPLVVADRGISANEKLFF.

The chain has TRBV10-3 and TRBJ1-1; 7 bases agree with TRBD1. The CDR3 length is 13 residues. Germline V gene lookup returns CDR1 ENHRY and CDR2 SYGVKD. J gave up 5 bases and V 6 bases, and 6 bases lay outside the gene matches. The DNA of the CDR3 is TGTGCCATCAGCAGGGGGGTGGGAACTGAAGCTTTCTTT. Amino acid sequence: CAISRGVGTEAFF.

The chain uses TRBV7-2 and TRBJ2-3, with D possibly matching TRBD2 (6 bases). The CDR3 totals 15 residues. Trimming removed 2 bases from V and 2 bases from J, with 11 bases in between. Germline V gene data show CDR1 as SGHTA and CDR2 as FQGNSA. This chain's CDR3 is CASSLHSGLTDTQYF. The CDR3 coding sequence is TGTGCCAGCAGCTTACATAGCGGACTCACAGATACGCAGTATTTT.

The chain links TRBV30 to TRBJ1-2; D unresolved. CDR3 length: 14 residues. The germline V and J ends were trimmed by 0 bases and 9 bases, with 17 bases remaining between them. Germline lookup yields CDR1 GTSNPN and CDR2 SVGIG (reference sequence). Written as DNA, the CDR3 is TGTGCCTGGAGTGTTGGAGGGAGCGATAGGAGCTACACCTTC. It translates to CAWSVGGSDRSYTF. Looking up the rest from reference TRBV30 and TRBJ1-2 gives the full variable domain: SQTIHQWPATLVQPVGSPLSLECTVEGTSNPNLYWYRQAAGRGLQLLFYSVGIGQISSEVPQNLSASRPQDRQFILSSKKLLLSDSGFYLCAWSVGGSDRSYTFGSGTRLTVV.

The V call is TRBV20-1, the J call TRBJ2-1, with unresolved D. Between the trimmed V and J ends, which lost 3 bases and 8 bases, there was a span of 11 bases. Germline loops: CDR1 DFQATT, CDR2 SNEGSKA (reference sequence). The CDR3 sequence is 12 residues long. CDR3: CSASRLVDEQFF. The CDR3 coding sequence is TGCAGTGCTAGTAGATTAGTCGATGAGCAGTTCTTC.

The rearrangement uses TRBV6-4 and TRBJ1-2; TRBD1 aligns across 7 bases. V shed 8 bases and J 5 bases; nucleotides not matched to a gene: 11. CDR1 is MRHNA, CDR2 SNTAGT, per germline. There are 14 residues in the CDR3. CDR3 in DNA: TGTGCCAGCCGACCATCCGGGACAGTGTATGGCTACACCTTC. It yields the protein CASRPSGTVYGYTF.

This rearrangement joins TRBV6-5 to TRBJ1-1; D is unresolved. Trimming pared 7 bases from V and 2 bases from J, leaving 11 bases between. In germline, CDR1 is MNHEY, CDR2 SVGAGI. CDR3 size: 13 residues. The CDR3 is CASNVDSNTEAFF. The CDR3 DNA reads TGTGCCAGCAACGTTGACTCAAACACTGAAGCTTTCTTT.

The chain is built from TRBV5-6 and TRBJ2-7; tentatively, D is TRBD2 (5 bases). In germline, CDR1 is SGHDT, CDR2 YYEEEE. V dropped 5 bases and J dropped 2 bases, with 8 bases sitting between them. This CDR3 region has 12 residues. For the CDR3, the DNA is TGTGCCAGCAGTACAGCGGCCTACGAGCAGTACTTC. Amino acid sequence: CASSTAAYEQYF. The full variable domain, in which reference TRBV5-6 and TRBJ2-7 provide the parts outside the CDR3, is DAGVTQSPTHLIKTRGQQVTLRCSPKSGHDTVSWYQQALGQGPQFIFQYYEEEERQRGNFPDRFSGHQFPNYSSELNVNALLLGDSALYLCASSTAAYEQYFGPGTRLTVT.

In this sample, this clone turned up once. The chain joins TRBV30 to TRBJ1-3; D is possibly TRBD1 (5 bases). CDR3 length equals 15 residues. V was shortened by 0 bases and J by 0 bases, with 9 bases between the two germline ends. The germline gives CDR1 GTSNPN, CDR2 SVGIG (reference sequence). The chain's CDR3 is CAWSVGQISGNTIYF. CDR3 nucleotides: TGTGCCTGGAGTGTGGGGCAGATCTCTGGAAACACCATATATTTT.

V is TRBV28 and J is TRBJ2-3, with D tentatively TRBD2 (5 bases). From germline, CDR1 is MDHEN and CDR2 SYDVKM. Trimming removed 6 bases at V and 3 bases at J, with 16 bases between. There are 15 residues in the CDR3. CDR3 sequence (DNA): TGTGCCAGCAGCCAGTTGAGCGGTTTGACAGATACGCAGTATTTT. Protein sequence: CASSQLSGLTDTQYF.

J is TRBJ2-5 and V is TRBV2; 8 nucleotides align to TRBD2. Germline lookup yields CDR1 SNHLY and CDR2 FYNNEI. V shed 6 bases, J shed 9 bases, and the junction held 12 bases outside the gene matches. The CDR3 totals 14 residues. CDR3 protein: CASSRAGGGEAQYF. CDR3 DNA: TGTGCCAGCAGCCGAGCCGGGGGGGGTGAGGCCCAGTACTTC.

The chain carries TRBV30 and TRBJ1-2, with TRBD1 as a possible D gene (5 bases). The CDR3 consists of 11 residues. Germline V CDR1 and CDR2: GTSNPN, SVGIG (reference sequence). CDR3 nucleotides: TGTGCGGGGACTCTTAACTATGGCTACACCTTC. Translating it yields CAGTLNYGYTF.

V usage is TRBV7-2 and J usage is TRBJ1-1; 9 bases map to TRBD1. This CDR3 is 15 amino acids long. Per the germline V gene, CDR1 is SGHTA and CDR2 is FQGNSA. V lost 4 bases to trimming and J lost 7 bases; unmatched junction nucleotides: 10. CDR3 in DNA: TGTGCCAGCAGCTGGCCGGGACAGGGCGGTTTTGAAGCTTTCTTT. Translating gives CASSWPGQGGFEAFF. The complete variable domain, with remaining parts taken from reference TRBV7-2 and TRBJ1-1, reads GAGVSQSPSNKVTEKGKDVELRCDPISGHTALYWYRQSLGQGLEFLIYFQGNSAPDKSGLPSDRFSAERTGGSVSTLTIQRTQQEDSAVYLCASSWPGQGGFEAFFGQGTRLTVV.

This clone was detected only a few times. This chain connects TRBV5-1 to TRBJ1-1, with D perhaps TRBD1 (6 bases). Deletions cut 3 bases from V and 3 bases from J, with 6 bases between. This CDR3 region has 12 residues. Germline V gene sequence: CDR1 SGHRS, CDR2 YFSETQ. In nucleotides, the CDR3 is TGCGCCAGCAGCTACAGGGACACTGAAGCTTTCTTT. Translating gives CASSYRDTEAFF.

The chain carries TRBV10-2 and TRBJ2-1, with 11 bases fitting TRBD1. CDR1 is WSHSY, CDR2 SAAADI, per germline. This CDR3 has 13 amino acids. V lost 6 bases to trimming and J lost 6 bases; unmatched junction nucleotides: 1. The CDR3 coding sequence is TGCGCCAGCAGGGGACAGGGGGTCAATGAGCAGTTCTTC. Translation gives CASRGQGVNEQFF.

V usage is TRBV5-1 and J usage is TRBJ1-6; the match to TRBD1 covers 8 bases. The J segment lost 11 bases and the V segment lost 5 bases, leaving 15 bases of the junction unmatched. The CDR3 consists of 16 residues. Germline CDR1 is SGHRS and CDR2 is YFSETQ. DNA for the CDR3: TGCGCCAGCAGTTTTGTTCCACAGGGGGGGTCGACACCCCTCCACTTT. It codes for CASSFVPQGGSTPLHF. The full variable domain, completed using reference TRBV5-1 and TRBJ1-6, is KAGVTQTPRYLIKTRGQQVTLSCSPISGHRSVSWYQQTPGQGLQFLFEYFSETQRNKGNFPGRFSGRQFSNSRSEMNVSTLELGDSALYLCASSFVPQGGSTPLHFGNGTRLTVT.

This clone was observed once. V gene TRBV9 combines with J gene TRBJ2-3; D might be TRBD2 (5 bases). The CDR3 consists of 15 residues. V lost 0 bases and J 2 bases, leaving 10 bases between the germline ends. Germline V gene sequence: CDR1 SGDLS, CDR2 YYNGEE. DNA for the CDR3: TGTGCCAGCAGCGTAGCCGGGGTTAACACAGATACGCAGTATTTT. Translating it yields CASSVAGVNTDTQYF. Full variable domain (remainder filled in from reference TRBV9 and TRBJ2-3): DSGVTQTPKHLITATGQRVTLRCSPRSGDLSVYWYQQSLDQGLQFLIQYYNGEERAKGNILERFSAQQFPDLHSELNLSSLELGDSALYFCASSVAGVNTDTQYFGPGTRLTVL.

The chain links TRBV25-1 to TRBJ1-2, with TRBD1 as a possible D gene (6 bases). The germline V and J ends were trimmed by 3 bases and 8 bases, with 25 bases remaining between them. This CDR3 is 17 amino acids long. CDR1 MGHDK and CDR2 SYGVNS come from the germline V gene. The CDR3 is CASSDPRGGAALSGYTF. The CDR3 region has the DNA TGTGCCAGCAGTGACCCTCGGGGGGGCGCAGCTTTGAGCGGCTACACCTTC.

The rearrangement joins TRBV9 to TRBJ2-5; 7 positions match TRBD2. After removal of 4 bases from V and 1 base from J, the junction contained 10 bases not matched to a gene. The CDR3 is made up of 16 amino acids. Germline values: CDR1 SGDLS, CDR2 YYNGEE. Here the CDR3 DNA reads TGTGCCAGCAGCCCCCCAAGGGCTAGCGGCCAAGAGACCCAGTACTTC. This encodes CASSPPRASGQETQYF.

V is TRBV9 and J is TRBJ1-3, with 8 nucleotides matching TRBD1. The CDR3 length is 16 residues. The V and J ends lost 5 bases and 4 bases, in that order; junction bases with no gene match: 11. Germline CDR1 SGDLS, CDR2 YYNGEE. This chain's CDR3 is CASSYNPGQAGNTIYF. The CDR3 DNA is TGTGCCAGCAGTTATAATCCGGGACAGGCGGGAAACACCATATATTTT.

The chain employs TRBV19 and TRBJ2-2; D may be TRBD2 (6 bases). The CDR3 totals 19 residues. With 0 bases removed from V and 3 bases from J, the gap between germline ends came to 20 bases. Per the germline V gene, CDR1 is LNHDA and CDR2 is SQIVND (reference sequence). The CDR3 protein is CASSIEGSWGETYTGELFF. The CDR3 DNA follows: TGTGCCAGTAGTATAGAAGGGTCCTGGGGGGAGACTTACACCGGGGAGCTGTTTTTT.

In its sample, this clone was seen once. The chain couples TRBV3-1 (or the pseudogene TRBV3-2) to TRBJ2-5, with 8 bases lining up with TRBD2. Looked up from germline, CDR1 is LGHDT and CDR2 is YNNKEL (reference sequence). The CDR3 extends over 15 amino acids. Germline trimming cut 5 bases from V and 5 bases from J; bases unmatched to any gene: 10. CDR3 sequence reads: CASSAGTRNSETQYF. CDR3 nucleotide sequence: TGTGCCAGCAGCGCCGGGACTAGGAACTCGGAGACCCAGTACTTC.